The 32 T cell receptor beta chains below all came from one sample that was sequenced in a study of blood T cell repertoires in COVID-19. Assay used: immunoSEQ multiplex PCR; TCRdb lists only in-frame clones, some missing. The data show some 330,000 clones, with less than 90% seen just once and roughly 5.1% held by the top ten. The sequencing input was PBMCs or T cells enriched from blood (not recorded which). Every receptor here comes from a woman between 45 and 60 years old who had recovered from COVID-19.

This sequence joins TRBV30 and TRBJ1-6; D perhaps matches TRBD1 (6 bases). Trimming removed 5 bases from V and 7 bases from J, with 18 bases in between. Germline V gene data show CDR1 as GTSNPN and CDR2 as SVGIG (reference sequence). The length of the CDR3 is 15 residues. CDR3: CAWGHGQGRNSPLHF. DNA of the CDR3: TGTGCCTGGGGCCACGGGCAGGGGCGGAATTCACCCCTCCACTTT.

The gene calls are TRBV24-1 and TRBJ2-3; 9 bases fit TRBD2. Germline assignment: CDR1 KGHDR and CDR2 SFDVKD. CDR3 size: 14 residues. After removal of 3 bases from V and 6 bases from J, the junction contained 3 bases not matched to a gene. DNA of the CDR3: TGTGCCACCAGTGATGCGGGGGGGGCGGATACGCAGTATTTT. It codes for CATSDAGGADTQYF.

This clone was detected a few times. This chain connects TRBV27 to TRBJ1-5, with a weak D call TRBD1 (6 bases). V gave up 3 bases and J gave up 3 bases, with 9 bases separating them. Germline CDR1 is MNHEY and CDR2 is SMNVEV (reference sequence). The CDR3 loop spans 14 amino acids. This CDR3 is CASSFRGHNQPQHF. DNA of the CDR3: TGTGCCAGCAGTTTCAGGGGTCACAATCAGCCCCAGCATTTT.

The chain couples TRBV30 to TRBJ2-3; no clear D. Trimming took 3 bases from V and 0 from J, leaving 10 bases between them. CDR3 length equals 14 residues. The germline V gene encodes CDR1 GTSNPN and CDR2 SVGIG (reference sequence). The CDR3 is CAWRYGPSTDTQYF. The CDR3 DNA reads TGTGCCTGGAGATACGGTCCTAGCACAGATACGCAGTATTTT. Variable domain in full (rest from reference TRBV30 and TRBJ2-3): SQTIHQWPATLVQPVGSPLSLECTVEGTSNPNLYWYRQAAGRGLQLLFYSVGIGQISSEVPQNLSASRPQDRQFILSSKKLLLSDSGFYLCAWRYGPSTDTQYFGPGTRLTVL.

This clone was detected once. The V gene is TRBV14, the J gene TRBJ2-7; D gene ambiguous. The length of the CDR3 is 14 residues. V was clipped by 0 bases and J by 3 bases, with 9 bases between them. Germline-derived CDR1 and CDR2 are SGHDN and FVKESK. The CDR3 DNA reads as TGTGCCAGCAGCCAAGATCGACTTTTCTACGAGCAGTACTTC. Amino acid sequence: CASSQDRLFYEQYF. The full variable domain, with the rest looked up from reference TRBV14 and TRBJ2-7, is EAGVTQFPSHSVIEKGQTVTLRCDPISGHDNLYWYRRVMGKEIKFLLHFVKESKQDESGMPNNRFLAERTGGTYSTLKVQPAELEDSGVYFCASSQDRLFYEQYFGPGTRLTVT.

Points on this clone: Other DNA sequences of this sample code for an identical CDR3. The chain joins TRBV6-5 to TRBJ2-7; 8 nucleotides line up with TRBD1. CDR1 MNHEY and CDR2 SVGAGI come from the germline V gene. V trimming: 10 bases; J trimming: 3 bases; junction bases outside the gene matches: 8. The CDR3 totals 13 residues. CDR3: CATGQGLIYEQYF. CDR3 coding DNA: TGTGCCACCGGACAGGGATTGATCTACGAGCAGTACTTC.

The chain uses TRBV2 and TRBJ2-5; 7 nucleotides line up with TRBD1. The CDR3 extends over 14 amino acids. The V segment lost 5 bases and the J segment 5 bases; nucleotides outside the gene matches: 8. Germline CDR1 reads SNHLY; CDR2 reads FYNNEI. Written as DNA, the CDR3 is TGTGCCAGCAGTCCGACAGGGCTCGGGGAGACCCAGTACTTC. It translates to CASSPTGLGETQYF.

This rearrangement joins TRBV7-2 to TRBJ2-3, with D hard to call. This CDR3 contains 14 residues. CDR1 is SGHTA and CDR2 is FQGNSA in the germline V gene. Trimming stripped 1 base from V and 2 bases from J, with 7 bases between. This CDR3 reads CASSLDLSTDTQYF. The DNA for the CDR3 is TGTGCCAGCAGCTTAGACTTATCCACAGATACGCAGTATTTT.

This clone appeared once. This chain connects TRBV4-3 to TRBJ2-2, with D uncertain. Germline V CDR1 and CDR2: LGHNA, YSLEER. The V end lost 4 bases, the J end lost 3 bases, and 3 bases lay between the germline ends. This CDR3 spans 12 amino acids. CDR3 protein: CASSPYTGELFF. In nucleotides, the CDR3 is TGCGCCAGCAGCCCATACACCGGGGAGCTGTTTTTT.

The CDR3 protein is CASEYSSEQFF. The CDR3 region has the DNA TGTGCCAGCGAATACAGCAGTGAGCAGTTCTTC. The chain couples TRBV2 to TRBJ2-1; D gene unclear. Germline lookup yields CDR1 SNHLY and CDR2 FYNNEI. Between the trimmed V and J ends, which lost 8 bases and 9 bases, there was a span of 11 bases. The CDR3 contains 11 residues.

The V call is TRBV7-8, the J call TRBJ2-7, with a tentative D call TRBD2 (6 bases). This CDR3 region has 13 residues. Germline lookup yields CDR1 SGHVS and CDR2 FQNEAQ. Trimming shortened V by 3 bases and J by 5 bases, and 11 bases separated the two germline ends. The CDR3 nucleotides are TGTGCCAGCAGCTTCACGGGAGCGGACGAGCAGTACTTC. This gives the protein CASSFTGADEQYF.

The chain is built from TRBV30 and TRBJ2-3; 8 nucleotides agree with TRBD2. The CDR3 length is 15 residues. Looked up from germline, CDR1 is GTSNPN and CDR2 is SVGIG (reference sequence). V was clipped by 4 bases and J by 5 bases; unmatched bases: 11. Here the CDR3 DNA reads TGTGCCTGGACTCCCCCGGGGGGGCAATTAGATACGCAGTATTTT. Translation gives CAWTPPGGQLDTQYF.

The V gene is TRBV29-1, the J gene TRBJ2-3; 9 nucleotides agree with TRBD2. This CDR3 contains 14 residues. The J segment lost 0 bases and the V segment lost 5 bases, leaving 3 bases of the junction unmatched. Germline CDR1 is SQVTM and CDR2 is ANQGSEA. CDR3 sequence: CSVRAGGSTDTQYF. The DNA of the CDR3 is TGCAGCGTTAGGGCGGGGGGGAGCACAGATACGCAGTATTTT.

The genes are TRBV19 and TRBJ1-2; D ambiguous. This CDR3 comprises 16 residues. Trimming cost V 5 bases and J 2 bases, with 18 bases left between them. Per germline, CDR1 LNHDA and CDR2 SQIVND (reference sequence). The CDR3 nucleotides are TGTGCCAGTAGTTTAACATTATGGCCCAAGAACTATGGCTACACCTTC. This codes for CASSLTLWPKNYGYTF.

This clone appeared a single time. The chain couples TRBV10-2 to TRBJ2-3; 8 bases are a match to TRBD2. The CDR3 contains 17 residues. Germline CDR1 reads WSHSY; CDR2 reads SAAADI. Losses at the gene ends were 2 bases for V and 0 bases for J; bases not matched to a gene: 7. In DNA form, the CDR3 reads TGCGCCAGCAGTGAGCCCAGGACTAGCAGAAGCACAGATACGCAGTATTTT. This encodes CASSEPRTSRSTDTQYF.

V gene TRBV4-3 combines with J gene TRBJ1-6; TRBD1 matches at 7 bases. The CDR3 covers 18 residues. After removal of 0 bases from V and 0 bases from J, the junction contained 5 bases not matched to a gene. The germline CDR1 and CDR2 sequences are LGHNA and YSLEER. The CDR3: CASSQDSTGSSYNSPLHF. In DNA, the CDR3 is TGCGCCAGCAGCCAAGATTCGACAGGGAGCTCCTATAATTCACCCCTCCACTTT.

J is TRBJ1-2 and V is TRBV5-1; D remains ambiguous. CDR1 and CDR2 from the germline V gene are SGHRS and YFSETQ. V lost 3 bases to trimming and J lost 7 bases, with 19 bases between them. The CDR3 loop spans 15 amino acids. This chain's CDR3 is CASSSSGSVEGGYTF. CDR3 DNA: TGCGCCAGCAGCTCTTCCGGGAGTGTTGAGGGTGGCTACACCTTC.

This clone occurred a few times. CDR3 nucleotide sequence: TGCGCCAGCAGCTCCGACAGGGGGCAAACTGAAGCTTTCTTT. Its translation is CASSSDRGQTEAFF. V and J are TRBV5-1 and TRBJ1-1; 10 positions agree with TRBD1. The CDR3 consists of 14 residues. The V gene end was trimmed by 3 bases and the J gene end by 5 bases; junction bases not matched to a gene: 4. Germline assignment: CDR1 SGHRS and CDR2 YFSETQ.

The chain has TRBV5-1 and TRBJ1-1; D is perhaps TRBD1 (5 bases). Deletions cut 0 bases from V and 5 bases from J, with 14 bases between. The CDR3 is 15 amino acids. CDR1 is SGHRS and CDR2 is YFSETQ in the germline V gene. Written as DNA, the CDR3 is TGCGCCAGCAGCTTGGAGGGGCAGGTAAGGACTGAAGCTTTCTTT. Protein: CASSLEGQVRTEAFF. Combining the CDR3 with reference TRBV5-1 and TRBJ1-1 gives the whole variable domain KAGVTQTPRYLIKTRGQQVTLSCSPISGHRSVSWYQQTPGQGLQFLFEYFSETQRNKGNFPGRFSGRQFSNSRSEMNVSTLELGDSALYLCASSLEGQVRTEAFFGQGTRLTVV.

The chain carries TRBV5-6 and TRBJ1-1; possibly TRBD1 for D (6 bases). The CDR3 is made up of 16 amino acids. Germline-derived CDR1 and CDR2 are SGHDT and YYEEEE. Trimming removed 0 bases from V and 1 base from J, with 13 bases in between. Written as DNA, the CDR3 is TGTGCCAGCAGCTTGGGTGGGGGGGCCCAGAACACTGAAGCTTTCTTT. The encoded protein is CASSLGGGAQNTEAFF. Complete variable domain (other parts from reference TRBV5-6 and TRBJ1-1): DAGVTQSPTHLIKTRGQQVTLRCSPKSGHDTVSWYQQALGQGPQFIFQYYEEEERQRGNFPDRFSGHQFPNYSSELNVNALLLGDSALYLCASSLGGGAQNTEAFFGQGTRLTVV.

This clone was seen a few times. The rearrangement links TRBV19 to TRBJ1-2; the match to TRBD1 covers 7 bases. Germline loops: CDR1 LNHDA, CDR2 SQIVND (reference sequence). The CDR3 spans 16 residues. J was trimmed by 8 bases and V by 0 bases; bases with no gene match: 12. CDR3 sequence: CASSIEIQGPVRGYTF. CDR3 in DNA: TGTGCCAGTAGTATAGAGATACAGGGGCCGGTGAGAGGCTACACCTTC.

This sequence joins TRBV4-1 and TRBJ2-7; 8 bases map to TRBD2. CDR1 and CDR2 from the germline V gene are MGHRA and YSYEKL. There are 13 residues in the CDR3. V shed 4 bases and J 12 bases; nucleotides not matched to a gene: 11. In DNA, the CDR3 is TGCGCCAGCAGCCCGACTAGCGCCCTAAAGGCGTACTTC. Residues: CASSPTSALKAYF.

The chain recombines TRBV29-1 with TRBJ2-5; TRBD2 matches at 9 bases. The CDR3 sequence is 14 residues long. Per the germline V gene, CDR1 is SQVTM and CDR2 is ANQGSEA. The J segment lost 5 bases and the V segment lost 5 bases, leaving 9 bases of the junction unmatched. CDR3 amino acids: CSVTLAGPGETQYF. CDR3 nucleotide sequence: TGCAGCGTTACCCTAGCGGGGCCCGGTGAGACCCAGTACTTC. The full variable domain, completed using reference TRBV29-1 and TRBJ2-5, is SAVISQKPSRDICQRGTSLTIQCQVDSQVTMMFWYRQQPGQSLTLIATANQGSEATYESGFVIDKFPISRPNLTFSTLTVSNMSPEDSSIYLCSVTLAGPGETQYFGPGTRLLVL.

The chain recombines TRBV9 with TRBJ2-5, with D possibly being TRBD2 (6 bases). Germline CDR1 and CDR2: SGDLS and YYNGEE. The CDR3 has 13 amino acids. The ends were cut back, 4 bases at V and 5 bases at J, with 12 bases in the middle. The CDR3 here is CASSPGGMETQYF. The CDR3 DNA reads TGTGCCAGCAGCCCCGGCGGGATGGAGACCCAGTACTTC. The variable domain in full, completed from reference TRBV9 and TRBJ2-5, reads DSGVTQTPKHLITATGQRVTLRCSPRSGDLSVYWYQQSLDQGLQFLIQYYNGEERAKGNILERFSAQQFPDLHSELNLSSLELGDSALYFCASSPGGMETQYFGPGTRLLVL.

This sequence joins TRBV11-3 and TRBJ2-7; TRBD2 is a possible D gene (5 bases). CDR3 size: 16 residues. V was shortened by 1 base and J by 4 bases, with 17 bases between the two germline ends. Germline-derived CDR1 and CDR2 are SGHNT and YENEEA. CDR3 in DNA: TGTGCCAGCAGCTTAGGGCGGTCGGAGGTAACATACGAGCAGTACTTC. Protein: CASSLGRSEVTYEQYF. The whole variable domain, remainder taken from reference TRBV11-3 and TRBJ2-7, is EAGVVQSPRYKIIEKKQPVAFWCNPISGHNTLYWYLQNLGQGPELLIRYENEEAVDDSQLPKDRFSAERLKGVDSTLKIQPAELGDSAVYLCASSLGRSEVTYEQYFGPGTRLTVT.

CDR3 amino acids: CASMGTGHYGYTF. Here the CDR3 DNA reads TGTGCCAGTATGGGGACAGGGCACTATGGCTACACCTTC. The chain combines TRBV19 with TRBJ1-2; 9 bases line up with TRBD1. Germline CDR1 is LNHDA and CDR2 is SQIVND (reference sequence). After removal of 7 bases from V and 3 bases from J, the junction contained 3 bases not matched to a gene. The CDR3 length is 13 residues.

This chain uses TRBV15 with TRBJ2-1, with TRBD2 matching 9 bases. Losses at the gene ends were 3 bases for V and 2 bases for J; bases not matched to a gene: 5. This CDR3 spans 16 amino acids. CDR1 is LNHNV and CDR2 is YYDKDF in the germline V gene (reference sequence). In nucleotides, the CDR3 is TGTGCCACCAGCAGGCGACGCGGGGGGGCCTACAATGAGCAGTTCTTC. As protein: CATSRRRGGAYNEQFF.

The CDR3 sequence is CASSFPSGSRQGQYF. CDR3 DNA: TGTGCCAGCAGCTTCCCTAGCGGGAGTCGTCAAGGGCAGTACTTC. The chain joins TRBV11-2 to TRBJ2-7; 10 bases are a match to TRBD2. The CDR3 totals 15 residues. Germline values: CDR1 SGHAT, CDR2 FQNNGV. Unmatched junction bases numbered 11, after V lost 3 bases and J lost 9 bases. Together with reference TRBV11-2 and TRBJ2-7, the CDR3 gives the full variable domain: EAGVAQSPRYKIIEKRQSVAFWCNPISGHATLYWYQQILGQGPKLLIQFQNNGVVDDSQLPKDRFSAERLKGVDSTLKIQPAKLEDSAVYLCASSFPSGSRQGQYFGPGTRLTVT.

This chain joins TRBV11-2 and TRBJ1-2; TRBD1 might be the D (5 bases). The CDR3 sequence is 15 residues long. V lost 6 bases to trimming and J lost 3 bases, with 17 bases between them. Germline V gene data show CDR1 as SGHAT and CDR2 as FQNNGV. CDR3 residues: CASRPDQTEYYGYTF. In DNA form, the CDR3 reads TGTGCCAGCAGACCCGATCAGACAGAGTACTATGGCTACACCTTC. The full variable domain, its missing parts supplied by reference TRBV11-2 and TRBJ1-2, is EAGVAQSPRYKIIEKRQSVAFWCNPISGHATLYWYQQILGQGPKLLIQFQNNGVVDDSQLPKDRFSAERLKGVDSTLKIQPAKLEDSAVYLCASRPDQTEYYGYTFGSGTRLTVV.

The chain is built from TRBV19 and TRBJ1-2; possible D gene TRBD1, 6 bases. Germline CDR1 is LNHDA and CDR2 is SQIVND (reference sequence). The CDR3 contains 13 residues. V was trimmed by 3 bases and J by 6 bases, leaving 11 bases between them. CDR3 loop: CASSILDSHGYTF. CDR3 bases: TGTGCCAGTAGTATCTTGGACAGCCATGGCTACACCTTC.

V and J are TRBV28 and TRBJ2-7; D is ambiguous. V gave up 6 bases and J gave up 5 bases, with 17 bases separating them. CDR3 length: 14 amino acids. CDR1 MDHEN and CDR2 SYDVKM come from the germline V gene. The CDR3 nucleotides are TGTGCCAGCAGGCTGGGTGGTTCGGGTGACGAGCAGTACTTC. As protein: CASRLGGSGDEQYF.

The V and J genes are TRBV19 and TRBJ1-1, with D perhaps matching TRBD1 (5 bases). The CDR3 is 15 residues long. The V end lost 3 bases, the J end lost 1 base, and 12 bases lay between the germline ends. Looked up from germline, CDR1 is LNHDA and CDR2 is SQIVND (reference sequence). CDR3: CASSIRAGPNTEAFF. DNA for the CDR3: TGTGCCAGTAGTATTAGGGCAGGGCCGAACACTGAAGCTTTCTTT.